This T cell receptor beta chain was profiled in a study of T-cell memory formation after mild COVID-19. For the study at large: TCR clusters mostly belonged to single donors. Study-level findings and limits: CD4/CD8 balance held among clones contracting day 15 to 85, and later expanders leaned CD4+. Cross-reactive memory apparently joined, as some responding clones appeared in pre-infection memory. Shrinking CD4+ clones resided mostly in CM and EM, and CD8+ ones in EMRA.

MiXCR, applied by TCRdb to the 5' RACE reads, yields one record per CDR3 protein. The table lists around 320,000 distinct CDR3 sequences, 25% to 30% of them singletons. As for this clonotype: Its cognate antigen is unknown.

The trim removed 7 bases at V and 7 bases at J, leaving 4 bases unmatched. Germline assignment: CDR1 MDHEN and CDR2 SYDVKM. The CDR3 runs 12 residues. The chain uses TRBV28 and TRBJ2-1; TRBD2 aligns across 7 bases. The sequenced sample consisted of PBMCs or a T cell subset sorted from them (not recorded which). The TCR was taken from an adult woman who had mild COVID-19 (a few samples of this study predate the infection). Cell type and time point are not known. The CDR3 DNA sequence: TGTGCCAGCACTCCCGGGGGGAATGAGCAGTTCTTC. Amino acids: CASTPGGNEQFF.